This T cell receptor (beta chain) was obtained from a study of CXCR3-negative and CXCR3-positive naive CD8 T cells (dated by TCRdb to about 2019). In terms of the full investigation: In total, 110 million to 150 million TRB reads were obtained, corresponding to roughly 1.5 +/- 0.3 million reads per library. Diversity and physicochemical repertoire analyses were performed on about a dozen donors pooled from two independent experiments. The TRBV-TRBJ cluster analysis covered naive subsets from several donors and memory cells from 3 donors. Findings and caveats that apply to the study as a whole: TRB CDR3s from CXCR3-positive naive cells showed higher hydrophobicity (lower Kidera factor 4), lower energy, and higher strength and volume indices than CXCR3-negative naive cells. Comparably high repertoire diversity was found in both naive subsets, whereas much lower repertoire diversity was found in memory CD8+ T cells. Freshly isolated PBMCs were used for most assays because CXCR3 expression went down partially after cryopreservation. TRBV-TRBJ usage was similar between naive CXCR3-negative and CXCR3-positive cells from the same donor, while memory cells showed distinct patterns. Because surface CD5, which is linked to self-reactivity in mice, was comparable between the naive subsets, TCR interaction strength was also inferred from the physicochemical properties of TRB CDR3s.

As encoded in the germline V gene, CDR1 is MGHDK while CDR2 is SYGVNS. The CDR3 spans 15 residues, from the cysteine through the phenylalanine. The record lacks a DNA sequence. Each CD8+ T cell subset was flow-sorted in triplicate, and around 320,000 cells per subset were placed directly into RLT lysis buffer. To exclude memory contaminants, naive CD8+ T cells were stringently defined as CD45RO-CCR7+CD27+CD95-. Using standard density gradient centrifugation, peripheral blood mononuclear cells were isolated from buffy coats. Naive CXCR3-negative and CXCR3-positive CD8+ T cells were flow-sorted on a FACSAria III. Total RNA was extracted from sorted cells with an RNeasy Mini Kit. About this clonotype: The antigen it binds to is not known.

The sample was run on a NextSeq 550. The Human TCR Profiling Kit (MiLaboratory) was used to make UMI-labeled 5' RACE TRB cDNA libraries. The full amount of extracted RNA was used for cDNA synthesis, and the full amount of resulting cDNA was used for PCR amplification. The libraries were made side by side, with each library going through the same number of PCR cycles. In the paper's pipeline: About 52,000 +/- 9,100 unique UMI-labeled TRB cDNA molecules per library were extracted with MIGEC and MiXCR, with at least two reads per UMI required. On average, roughly 40,000 +/- 10,000 functional in-frame TRB CDR3 nucleotide clonotypes lacking stop codons were found per library. After each sample was downsampled to 5000 UMI-labeled TRB molecules, VDJtools was used to calculate diversity metrics such as normalized Shannon-Wiener and Chao1. For the central five CDR3 residues, VDJtools calculated physicochemical properties weighted by clonotype size, namely interaction energy, strength, volume and Kidera factor 4. TCRdb reprocessed the reads, and each CDR3 protein sequence is entered once, without DNA. TCRdb's processing, not the authors' own work, is the source of the V and J calls. The table of this sample itemizes 7,500 to 9,000 distinct CDR3 sequences. The ten largest make up approximately 1.6% of the sample.

The chain was built from TRBV25-1 and TRBJ2-5. The source material was naive CXCR3- CD8+ T cells from blood. This specimen's cell subset or site label, interpreted: CD45RO-CCR7+CD27+CD95- naive CD8+ T cells lacking CXCR3 (TNR3-). The origin of this receptor is a human donor in good health. Some clones in this sample may be carry-over from other donors' samples. The CDR3 is CASSESEIFEETQYF.